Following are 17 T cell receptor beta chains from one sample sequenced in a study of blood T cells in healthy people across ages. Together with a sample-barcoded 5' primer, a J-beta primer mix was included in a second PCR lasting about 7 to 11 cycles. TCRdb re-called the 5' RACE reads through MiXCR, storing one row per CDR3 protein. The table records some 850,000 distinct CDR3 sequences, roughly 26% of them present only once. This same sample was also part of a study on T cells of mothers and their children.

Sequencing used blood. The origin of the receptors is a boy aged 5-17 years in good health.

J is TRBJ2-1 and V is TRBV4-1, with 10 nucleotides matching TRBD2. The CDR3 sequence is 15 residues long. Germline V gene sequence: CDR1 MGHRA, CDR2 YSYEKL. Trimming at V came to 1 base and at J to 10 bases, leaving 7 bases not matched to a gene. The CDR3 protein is CASSQVLAGDGEQFF. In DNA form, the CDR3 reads TGCGCCAGCAGCCAAGTTCTAGCGGGGGATGGAGAGCAGTTCTTC.

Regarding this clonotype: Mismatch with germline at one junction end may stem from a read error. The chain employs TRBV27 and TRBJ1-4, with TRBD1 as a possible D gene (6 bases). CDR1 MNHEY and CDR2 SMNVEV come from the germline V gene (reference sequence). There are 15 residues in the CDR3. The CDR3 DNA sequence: TGTGCCTGCAGTACCAACAGGGCCAGGGGTGAAAAACTGTTTTTT. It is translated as CACSTNRARGEKLFF. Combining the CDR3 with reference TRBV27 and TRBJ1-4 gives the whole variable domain EAQVTQNPRYLITVTGKKLTVTCSQNMNHEYMSWYRQDPGLGLRQIYYSMNVEVTDKGDVPEGYKVSRKEKRNFPLILESPSPNQTSLYFCACSTNRARGEKLFFGSGTQLSVL.

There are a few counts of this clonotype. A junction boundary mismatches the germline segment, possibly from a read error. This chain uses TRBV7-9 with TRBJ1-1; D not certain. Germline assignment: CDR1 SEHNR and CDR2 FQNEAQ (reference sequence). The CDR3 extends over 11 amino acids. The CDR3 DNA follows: TGTGTCAGCAGCCTGGGGACTGAAGCTTTCTTT. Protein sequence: CVSSLGTEAFF.

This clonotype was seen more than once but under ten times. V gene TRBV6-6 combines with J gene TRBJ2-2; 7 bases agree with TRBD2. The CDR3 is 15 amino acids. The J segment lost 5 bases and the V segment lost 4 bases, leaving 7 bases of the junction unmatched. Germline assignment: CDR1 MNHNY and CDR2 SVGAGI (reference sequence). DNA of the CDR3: TGTGCCAGCAGTTCCGTGGCGGGGGTGACCGGGGAGCTGTTTTTT. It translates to CASSSVAGVTGELFF.

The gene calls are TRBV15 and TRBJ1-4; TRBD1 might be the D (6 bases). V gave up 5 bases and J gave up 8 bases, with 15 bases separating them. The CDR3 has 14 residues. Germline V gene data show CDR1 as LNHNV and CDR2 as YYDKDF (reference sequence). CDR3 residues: CATSRTPGTEKLFF. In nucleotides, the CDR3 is TGTGCCACCAGCCGAACTCCCGGGACAGAAAAACTGTTTTTT.

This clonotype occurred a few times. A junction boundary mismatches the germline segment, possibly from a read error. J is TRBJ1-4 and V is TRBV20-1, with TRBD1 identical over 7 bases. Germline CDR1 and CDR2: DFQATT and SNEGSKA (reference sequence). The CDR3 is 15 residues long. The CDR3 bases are TGCAGTGCCGACGACAGGGTTAGGGGGACTGAAAGACTGTTTTTT. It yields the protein CSADDRVRGTERLFF.

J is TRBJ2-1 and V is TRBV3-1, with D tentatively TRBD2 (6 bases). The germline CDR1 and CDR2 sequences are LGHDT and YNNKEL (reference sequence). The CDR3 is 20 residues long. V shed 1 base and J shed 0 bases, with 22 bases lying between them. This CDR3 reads CASSQAMLASSLSSYNEQFF. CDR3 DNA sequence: TGTGCCAGCAGCCAAGCTATGCTAGCGAGCTCCTTAAGCTCCTACAATGAGCAGTTCTTC.

CDR3 region: CASSVAGVQETQYF. DNA for the CDR3: TGTGCCTCGAGTGTCGCGGGGGTTCAAGAGACCCAGTACTTC. The chain joins TRBV7-3 to TRBJ2-5; the match to TRBD2 covers 7 bases. Germline V gene data show CDR1 as SGHTA and CDR2 as FQGTGA. V lost 11 bases and J lost 2; bases outside the gene matches: 11. The CDR3 length is 14 residues.

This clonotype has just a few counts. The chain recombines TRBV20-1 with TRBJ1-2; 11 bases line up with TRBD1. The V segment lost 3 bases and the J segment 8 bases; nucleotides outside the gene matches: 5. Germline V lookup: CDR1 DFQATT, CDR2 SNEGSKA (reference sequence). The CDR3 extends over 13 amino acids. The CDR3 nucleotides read TGCAGTGCTAGGGACAGGGGGCGCGGAGGCTACACCTTC. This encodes CSARDRGRGGYTF.

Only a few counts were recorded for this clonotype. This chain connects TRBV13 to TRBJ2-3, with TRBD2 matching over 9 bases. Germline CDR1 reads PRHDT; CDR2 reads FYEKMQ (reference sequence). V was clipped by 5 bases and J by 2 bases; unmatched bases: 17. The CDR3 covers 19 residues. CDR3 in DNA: TGTGCCAGCAGCCCGGACAGGTTCAAGCGGGGGGCTAACACAGATACGCAGTATTTT. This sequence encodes CASSPDRFKRGANTDTQYF.

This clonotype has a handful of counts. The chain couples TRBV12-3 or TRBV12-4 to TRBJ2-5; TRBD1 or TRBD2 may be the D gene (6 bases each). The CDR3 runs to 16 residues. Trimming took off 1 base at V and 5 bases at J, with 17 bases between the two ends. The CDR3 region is CASSLGPGQGRETQYF. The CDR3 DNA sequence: TGTGCCAGCAGTTTAGGACCGGGACAAGGGAGGGAGACCCAGTACTTC.

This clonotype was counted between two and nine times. For the CDR3, the DNA is TGTGCCAGCAGTTACTCGACAGGGTCGGCCGGGGAGCTGTTTTTT. Translated: CASSYSTGSAGELFF. The chain employs TRBV6-5 and TRBJ2-2; TRBD1 matches at 7 bases. V shed 0 bases and J 6 bases; nucleotides not matched to a gene: 4. The germline CDR1 and CDR2 sequences are MNHEY and SVGAGI. This CDR3 comprises 15 residues.

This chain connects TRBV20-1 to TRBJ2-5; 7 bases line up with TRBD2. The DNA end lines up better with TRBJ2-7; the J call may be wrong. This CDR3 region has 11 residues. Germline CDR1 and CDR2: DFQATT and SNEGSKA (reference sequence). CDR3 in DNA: TGCAGTGCCTTCGGACTAGACGAGCAGTACTTC. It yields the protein CSAFGLDEQYF.

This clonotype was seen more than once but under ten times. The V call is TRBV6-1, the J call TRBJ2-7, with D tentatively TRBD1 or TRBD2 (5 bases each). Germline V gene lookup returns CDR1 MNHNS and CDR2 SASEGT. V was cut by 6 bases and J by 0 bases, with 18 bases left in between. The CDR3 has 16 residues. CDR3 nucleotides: TGTGCCAGCAGGAAGCTCCCTACCGGGGCCTCCTACGAGCAGTACTTC. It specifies CASRKLPTGASYEQYF.

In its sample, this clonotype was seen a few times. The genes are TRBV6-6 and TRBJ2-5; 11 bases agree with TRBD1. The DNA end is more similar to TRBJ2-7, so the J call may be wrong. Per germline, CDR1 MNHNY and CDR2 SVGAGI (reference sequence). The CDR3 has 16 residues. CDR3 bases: TGTGCCAGCAGTTACTCGACTGGACAGGGGGCGGACGAGCAGTACTTC. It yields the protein CASSYSTGQGADEQYF.

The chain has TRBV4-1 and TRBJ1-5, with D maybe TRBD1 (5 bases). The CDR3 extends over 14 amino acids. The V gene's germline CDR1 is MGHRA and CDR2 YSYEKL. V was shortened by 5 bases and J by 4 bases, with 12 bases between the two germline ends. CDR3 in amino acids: CASSGGRDNQPQHF. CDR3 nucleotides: TGCGCCAGCAGCGGTGGCAGGGATAATCAGCCCCAGCATTTT.

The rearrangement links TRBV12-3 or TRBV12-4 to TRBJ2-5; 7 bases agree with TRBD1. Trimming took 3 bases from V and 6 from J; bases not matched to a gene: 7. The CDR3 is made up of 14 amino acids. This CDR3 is CASSLPDRMKTQYF. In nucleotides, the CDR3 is TGTGCCAGCAGTTTGCCGGACAGGATGAAGACCCAGTACTTC.